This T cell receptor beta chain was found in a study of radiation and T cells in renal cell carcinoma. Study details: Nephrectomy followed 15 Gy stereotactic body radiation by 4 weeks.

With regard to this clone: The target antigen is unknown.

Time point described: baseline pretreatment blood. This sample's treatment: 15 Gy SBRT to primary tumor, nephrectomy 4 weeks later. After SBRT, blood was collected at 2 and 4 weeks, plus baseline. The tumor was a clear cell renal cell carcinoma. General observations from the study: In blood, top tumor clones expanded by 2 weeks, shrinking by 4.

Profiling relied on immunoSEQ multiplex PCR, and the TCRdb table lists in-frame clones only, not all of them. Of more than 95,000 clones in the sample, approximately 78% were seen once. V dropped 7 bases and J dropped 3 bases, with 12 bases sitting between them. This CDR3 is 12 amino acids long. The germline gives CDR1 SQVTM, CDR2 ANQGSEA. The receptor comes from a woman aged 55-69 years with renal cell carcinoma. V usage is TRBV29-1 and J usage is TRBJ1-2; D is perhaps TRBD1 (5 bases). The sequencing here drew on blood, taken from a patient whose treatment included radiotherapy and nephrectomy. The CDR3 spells CSDYAGYYGYTF. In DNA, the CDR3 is TGCAGCGACTACGCAGGGTACTATGGCTACACCTTC.